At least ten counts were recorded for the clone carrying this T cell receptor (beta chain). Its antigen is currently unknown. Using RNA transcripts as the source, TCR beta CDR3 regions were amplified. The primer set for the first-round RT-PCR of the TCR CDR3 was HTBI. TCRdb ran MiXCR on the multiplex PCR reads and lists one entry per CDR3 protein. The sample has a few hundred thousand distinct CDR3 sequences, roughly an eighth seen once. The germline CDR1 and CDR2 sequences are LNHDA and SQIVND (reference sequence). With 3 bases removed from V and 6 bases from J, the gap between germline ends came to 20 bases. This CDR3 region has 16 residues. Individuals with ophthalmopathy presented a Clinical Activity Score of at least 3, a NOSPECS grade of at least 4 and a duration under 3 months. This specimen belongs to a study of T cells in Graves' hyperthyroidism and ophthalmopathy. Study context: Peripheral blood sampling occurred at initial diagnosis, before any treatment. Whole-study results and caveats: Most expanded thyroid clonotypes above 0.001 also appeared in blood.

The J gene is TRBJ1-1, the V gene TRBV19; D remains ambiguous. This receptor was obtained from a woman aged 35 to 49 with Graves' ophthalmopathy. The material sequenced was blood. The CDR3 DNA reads TGTGCCAGTAGTATCGATTTCGGCCTTAGAGAAGCTGAAGCTTTCTTT. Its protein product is CASSIDFGLREAEAFF. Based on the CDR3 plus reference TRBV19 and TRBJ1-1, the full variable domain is DGGITQSPKYLFRKEGQNVTLSCEQNLNHDAMYWYRQDPGQGLRLIYYSQIVNDFQKGDIAEGYSVSREKKESFPLTVTSAQKNPTAFYLCASSIDFGLREAEAFFGQGTRLTVV.